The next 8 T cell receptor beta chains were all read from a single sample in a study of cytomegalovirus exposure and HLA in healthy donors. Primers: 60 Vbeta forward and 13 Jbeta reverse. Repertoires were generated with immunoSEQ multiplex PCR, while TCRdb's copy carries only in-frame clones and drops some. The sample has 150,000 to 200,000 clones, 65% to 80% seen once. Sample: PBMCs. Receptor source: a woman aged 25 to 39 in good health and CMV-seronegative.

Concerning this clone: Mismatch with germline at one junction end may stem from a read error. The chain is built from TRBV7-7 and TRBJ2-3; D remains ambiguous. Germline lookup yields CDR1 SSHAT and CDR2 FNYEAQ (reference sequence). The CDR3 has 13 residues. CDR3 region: CASSLAGSGTQYF. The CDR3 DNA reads TGTGCTAGCAGCTTAGCCGGGTCGGGTACGCAGTATTTT.

CDR3 in DNA: TGTGCCAGCACCACGGCGGGTGCGAACACCGGGGAGCTGTTTTTT. Encoded protein: CASTTAGANTGELFF. This chain uses TRBV28 with TRBJ2-2; possible D gene TRBD2, 5 bases. V lost 7 bases and J lost 0, with 12 bases in between. CDR1 is MDHEN and CDR2 is SYDVKM in the germline V gene. This CDR3 comprises 15 residues.

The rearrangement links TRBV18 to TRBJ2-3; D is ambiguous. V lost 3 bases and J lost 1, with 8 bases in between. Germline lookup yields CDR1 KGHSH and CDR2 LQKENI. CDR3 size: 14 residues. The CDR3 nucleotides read TGTGCCAGCTCACCCGGGTTAGGCACAGATACGCAGTATTTT. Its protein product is CASSPGLGTDTQYF.

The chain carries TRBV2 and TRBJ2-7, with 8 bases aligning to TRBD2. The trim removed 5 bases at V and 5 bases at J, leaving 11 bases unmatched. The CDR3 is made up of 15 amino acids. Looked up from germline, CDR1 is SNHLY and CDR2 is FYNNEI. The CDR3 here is CASSYPGGDKHEQYF. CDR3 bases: TGTGCCAGCAGTTACCCCGGGGGGGACAAGCACGAGCAGTACTTC.

CDR3 sequence (DNA): TGTGCCAGTAGTACCCCCGGTCAGGGGGTGATGAACACTGAAGCTTTCTTT. Translated, it gives CASSTPGQGVMNTEAFF. The rearrangement uses TRBV19 and TRBJ1-1; 7 bases map to TRBD1. The CDR3 totals 17 residues. The V segment lost 4 bases and the J segment 0 bases; nucleotides outside the gene matches: 11. Germline V CDR1 and CDR2: LNHDA, SQIVND (reference sequence). Based on the CDR3 plus reference TRBV19 and TRBJ1-1, the full variable domain is DGGITQSPKYLFRKEGQNVTLSCEQNLNHDAMYWYRQDPGQGLRLIYYSQIVNDFQKGDIAEGYSVSREKKESFPLTVTSAQKNPTAFYLCASSTPGQGVMNTEAFFGQGTRLTVV.

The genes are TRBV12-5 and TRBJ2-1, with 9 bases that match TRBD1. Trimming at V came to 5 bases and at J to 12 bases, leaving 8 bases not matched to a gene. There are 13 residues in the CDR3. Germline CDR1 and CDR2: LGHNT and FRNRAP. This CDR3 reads CASGLSGQGRQFF. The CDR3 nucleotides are TGTGCTAGTGGTCTCTCGGGACAGGGACGGCAGTTCTTC.

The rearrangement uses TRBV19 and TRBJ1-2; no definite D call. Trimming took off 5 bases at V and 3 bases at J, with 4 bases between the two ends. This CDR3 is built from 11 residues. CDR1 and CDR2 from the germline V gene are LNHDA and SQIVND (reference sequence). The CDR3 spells CASSLHYGYTF. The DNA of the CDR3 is TGTGCCAGTAGTCTACACTATGGCTACACCTTC.

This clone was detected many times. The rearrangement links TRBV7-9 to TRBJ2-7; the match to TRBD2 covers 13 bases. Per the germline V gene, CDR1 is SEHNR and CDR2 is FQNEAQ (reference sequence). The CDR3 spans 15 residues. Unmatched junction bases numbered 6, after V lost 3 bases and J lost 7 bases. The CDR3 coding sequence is TGTGCCAGCAGCTTGGGACTAGCGGGGAAGGGGGAGCAGTACTTC. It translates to CASSLGLAGKGEQYF.